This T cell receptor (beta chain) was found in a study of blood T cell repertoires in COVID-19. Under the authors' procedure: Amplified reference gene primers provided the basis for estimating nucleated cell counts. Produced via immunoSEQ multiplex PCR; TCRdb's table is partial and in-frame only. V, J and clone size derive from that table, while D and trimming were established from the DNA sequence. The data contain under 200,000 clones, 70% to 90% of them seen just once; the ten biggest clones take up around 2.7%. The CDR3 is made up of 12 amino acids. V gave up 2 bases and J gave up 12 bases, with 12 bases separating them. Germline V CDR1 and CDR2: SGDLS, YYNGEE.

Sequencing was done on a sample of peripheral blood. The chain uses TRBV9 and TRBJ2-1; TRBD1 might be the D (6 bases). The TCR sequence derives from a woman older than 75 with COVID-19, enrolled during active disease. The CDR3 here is CASSVGQSVQFF. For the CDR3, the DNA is TGTGCCAGCAGCGTCGGACAGTCCGTGCAGTTCTTC.